Here is one TCR beta chain with its context. Its antigen is still unknown. This entry is derived from a study of shared clonotypes between healthy human individuals. The CDR3 contains 16 residues. V was trimmed by 0 bases and J by 0 bases, leaving 12 bases between them. Germline CDR1 MNHEY, CDR2 SVGAGI. Whole-study results and caveats: The sharing of roughly 5% of naive CD4 clonotypes was seen across a handful of donors.

Method: immunoSEQ multiplex PCR; TCRdb's copy keeps in-frame clones and lacks some. The sample holds about 2.1 million clones, more than 85% seen once. Positive CCR7 selection of CD45RO-negative cells yielded the naive CD8 cells, and terminally differentiated effector memory CD45RA+ cells were excluded. The J gene is TRBJ2-7, the V gene TRBV6-5; D is perhaps TRBD1 (6 bases). The sample consisted of naive CD8+ T cells from PBMCs. The TCR was taken from a man between 18 and 35 years old in good health. Some clones in this sample may be carry-over from other donors' samples. This CDR3 reads CASSYSWGLSSYEQYF. The CDR3 nucleotides are TGTGCCAGCAGTTACTCGTGGGGGCTGTCCTCCTACGAGCAGTACTTC.